This T cell receptor (beta chain) was recovered during a study of T cell responses to AZD1222 COVID-19 vaccine. Study results and limitations: Vaccine-associated CD4 TCRs spanned spike, dominant at 160-218 and 743-854. Females made up more of the donors, who were largely white British, and clonal diversity may have come out too low.

Using immunoSEQ multiplex PCR, the repertoire was profiled, and TCRdb retains in-frame clones only, with some absent. Of some 190,000 clones in the sample, about 90% were seen once. On this clone itself: Antigen unknown.

The CDR3 totals 14 residues. Germline V lookup: CDR1 LNHDA, CDR2 SQIVND (reference sequence). Trimming took off 0 bases at V and 6 bases at J, with 11 bases between the two ends. It was second doses at about 4 or about 12 weeks that were pooled. The sample consisted of peripheral blood, taken 28 days after the second AZD1222 dose. The J gene is TRBJ1-1, the V gene TRBV19; D may be TRBD1 (5 bases). The receptor comes from an adult who received the AZD1222 COVID-19 vaccine. As DNA, the CDR3 is TGTGCCAGTAGTATAGATCAGTTGGGGGCTGAAGCTTTCTTT. This translates into CASSIDQLGAEAFF.